This paragraph covers one T cell receptor (beta chain) sequence. Its antigen is unknown. Per-base qualities were not stored, and no clone one base away is much larger. Libraries were prepared through the immunoSEQ multiplex PCR assay. For the multiplex PCR, a mixture combining 60 forward primers for TCR Vbeta segments and 13 reverse primers for TCR Jbeta segments was used. Amplification of the CDR3 region of rearranged TCR beta genes was performed with a multiplex PCR assay on genomic DNA. The amplified TCR beta libraries were sequenced on the Illumina HiSeq System as 87-base-pair reads. The source study handled its data this way. A later analysis tallied tens of millions of unique TCR beta chains across the approximately 670 repertoires, and about 10 million of those chains were shared by two or more donors. Raw reads were error-corrected and collapsed into unique sequences with a nearest-neighbor algorithm that merged closely related sequences to remove PCR and sequencing errors. Alignment of CDR3 sequences to IMGT reference sequences was used to assign V, D and J gene segments. For a sequence to be retained, at least a six-nucleotide match to both a V gene segment and a J gene segment was required. Rearrangements were classified as productive when the CDR3 lacked stop codons and remained in frame with V and J, and all other rearrangements were classified as non-productive. CDR3 was defined according to IMGT convention as the region running from the second conserved V-encoded cysteine to the conserved J-encoded phenylalanine. Sequences without an unambiguous match to a single V gene segment were excluded from the earlier analysis of several hundred of the donors. An earlier analysis of several hundred of the donors called V segments functional above 56.7% productive rearrangements and segregating when the between-donor standard deviation exceeded 5%. A statistical classification framework was developed to diagnose cytomegalovirus status using the catalog of TCR beta chain sequences. In a later analysis, TCR nucleotide sequences were compared against IMGT/GENE-DB human TR gene sequences so that V and J genes could be assigned. In a later analysis, CDR3 sequences and most-parsimonious VDJ recombination scenarios were assigned using the TCRdist pipeline. In a later analysis, each TCR beta chain was defined by its CDR3 amino acid sequence together with its V-gene family, and reads without a unique V-gene family were excluded. To address suspected cross-contamination and a sequencing artifact, a later analysis removed 450 to 700 highly shared, low-generation-probability nucleotide sequences. For each public chain, a later analysis derived a clonal expansion index from normalized ranks of inferred template counts within each repertoire. A later analysis computed generation probabilities with a VDJ recombination model fitted to out-of-frame rearrangements, and checked the results against IGoR. Hypergeometric tests were used in a later analysis to score TCR-TCR, TCR-HLA and TCR-CMV co-occurrence, with a repertoire-size bias correction applied to the TCR pairs. In a later analysis, false discovery rates were estimated by permuting HLA or CMV assignments 20 times. A later analysis grouped co-occurring TCRs with DBSCAN, adding TCRdist sequence similarity when clustering within HLA-allele-positive subsets. Repertoires with fewer than 30,000 or more than 120,000 public chains were left out of co-occurrence clustering, as were four to six repertoires with anomalous nucleotide sharing. TCRdb carries this immuneACCESS record with in-frame sequences only. Its versions omit some clonotypes, under half of them owing to an unresolved V gene in the studies checked, with the rest unexplained. Clone size and V and J calls were adopted from that table, with D and trimming inferred from the DNA. The sample profile shows some 160,000 clones; around 78% of them were found once. Of the sample, roughly 3% falls within the top ten clones.

CDR1 SQVTM and CDR2 ANQGSEA are derived from the germline V gene. The CDR3 covers 13 residues, taking in both the cysteine and the phenylalanine. The only DNA kept is the CDR3, 39 bases in frame from the first base. V and J lose 7 bases and 5 bases, and a span of 17 bases separates them. In total, around 600 healthy bone marrow donors made up the cohort. All cohort members were sampled while nominally healthy, although unrecorded immune exposures were likely present. The donor was CMV seronegative and was included in the group of 352 seronegative cohort members. Every donor gave a peripheral blood sample, and the peripheral blood mononuclear cells from that sample were used for TCR beta sequencing. Genomic DNA extraction from the blood cell samples was performed with the Qiagen DNeasy Blood Extraction Kit. This sample is part of a study of cytomegalovirus exposure and HLA in healthy donors (TCRdb year 2017). Concerning the study at large: According to an earlier analysis of a few hundred of the donors, 150 million to 200 million T cells yielded over 100 million unique TCR beta sequences and around 300 Gb of sequence data. Along with the approximately 700-subject first cohort, a separate validation cohort of more than 90 different subjects was used. The number of donors typed differed by locus, with roughly 620-630 for A, B, C, DRB1 and DQB1, approximately 500 for DQA1, 600 to 610 for DPA1, and roughly 450 for DPB1. A handful of DR-DQ haplotypes were treated as single units for association and clustering because of strong linkage in the cohort. Both class I and class II loci were covered by HLA typing, at four-digit resolution. To decide whether each TCR beta V gene segment behaved as functional or pseudogenic, an earlier analysis of some 540 of the donors relied on high-throughput TCR beta sequencing. Among the approximately 430 genotyped donors, around 81% belonged to the genetic ancestry cluster associated with self-reported Caucasian donors. Using immunosequencing, the study profiled T cell repertoires from approximately 700 subjects and related those repertoires to cytomegalovirus serostatus. In a later analysis, previously published TCR beta repertoires from 600 to 850 donors were re-analyzed and high-resolution HLA genotyping was added so that TCR occurrence patterns could be studied. Alongside the repertoire data, information on donor age, sex, ethnicity and CMV serostatus was compiled. The later analysis used no new phenotypic data to find candidate immune exposures, relying instead on TCR beta sequences and their occurrence across donors. All discovery cohort repertoires had been generated on a single sequencing platform. Among around 400 genotyped donors of the cohort, an average of roughly 230,000 unique TCR beta nucleotide sequences was sequenced per donor, of which about 20% were non-productive. A later genetic analysis used genome-wide SNP genotypes for about three fifths of the 666 donors, treating that subset as a discovery cohort. The study aimed to test whether signatures of past pathogen exposure could be identified by cataloging public T cell receptors. An early release covering about 600 HLA-typed donors comprised approximately 290 gigabases of sequencing data and some 79 million unique TCR sequences. To predict cytomegalovirus infection status, the study combined high-throughput TCR immunosequencing, statistical association of individual TCRs with disease status, and machine learning. Points the paper makes about the study in general: In vitro tests confirmed that a few of the cytomegalovirus-associated TCR beta chains recognize cytomegalovirus antigens. Strong co-occurrence of HLA alleles, especially DR and DQ, made assigning TCR associations to individual alleles difficult. A further reported finding was that TCR beta sequences accurately predicted the HLA-A and HLA-B alleles for most subjects in the first cohort. Sequencing depth was assumed to be roughly uniform across donors in the presence/absence analyses, though that assumption may not hold. A later analysis found that most CMV-associated TCR beta chains appeared HLA-restricted, with HLA associations seemingly driven largely by CMV exposure. A later genetic analysis associated a missense DCLRE1C variant with V-gene and J-gene trimming of TCR beta chains, and an independent cohort replicated the association. Cytomegalovirus status was reported to be diagnosed by the classifier with high specificity and sensitivity in both the original and validation cohorts. The 87-base-pair reads could not distinguish some IMGT-functional V segments, including TRBV6-2 and TRBV6-3, so those segments were excluded. In an earlier analysis of 450 to 750 of the donors, most TCR beta V segments appeared in productive rearrangements about 90% or about 30% of the time, broadly matching IMGT annotations. It was suggested by the authors that the approach could potentially be generalized to other disease states and immunological phenotypes. For the cohort, immune exposure information was limited to CMV serostatus. Most TCR sequences were seen in very few donors, while some public TCRs were found in many individuals. The sequencing pipeline was judged likely to have produced a cluster of highly shared sequence variants as a technical artifact. The study listed 170 or so TCR beta chains as associated with cytomegalovirus. Compared with the approximately 720-donor mean, donors in an Asian-associated ancestry cluster had fewer N-insertions in productive TCRs, according to a later genetic analysis. In a later analysis, HLA-associated TCR beta chains showed more clonal expansion and lower generation probabilities than non-associated chains that were equally common. Correlated functional status among segregating V segments might be attributable to linkage disequilibrium, but an unknown experimental factor could not be ruled out. HLA typing was unavailable for some donors at each locus, so association tests used only the typed subset. According to a later analysis, parvovirus B19, influenza, CMV and Epstein-Barr virus appeared linked to several top co-occurrence clusters. A later analysis associated some 17,000 TCR beta sequences with specific HLA alleles at a false discovery rate of 0.05. The cohort was sequenced for TCR beta chains only, and without alpha or paired-chain data the features that could be detected were limited. The earlier analysis of almost 600 of the donors excluded about 16 rarely observed V segments, including chromosome 9 orphons, because counts were too low. In a later analysis, the rate of TCR association differed among HLA loci, with DRB1 alleles having the most associated TCRs and HLA-C alleles having the fewest.

The chain joins TRBV29-1 to TRBJ2-5; the best D guess is TRBD2, with 5 bases matching. This receptor was taken from a middle-aged woman in good health and CMV-seronegative. The specimen sequenced was PBMCs. CDR3 region: CSAGITKGETQYF. The nucleotide sequence reads TGCAGCGCCGGGATCACGAAAGGCGAGACCCAGTACTTC.